These 20 T cell receptor beta chains were all obtained from the same sample, sequenced in a study of human T cells and chemical hapten exposure. Documented time point: patch test 3, about 24 weeks after DPC sensitization. Treatment described: therapeutic diphenylcyclopropenone sensitization with weekly scalp DPC. Via MiXCR, TCRdb re-called the RACE reads, giving one row per CDR3 protein. The data contain roughly 100,000 distinct CDR3 sequences, 30% to 35% of them singletons. The input for sequencing was whole blood, taken in connection with sensitization to the hapten diphenylcyclopropenone (DPC). The receptors shown here come from a man between 35 and 55 years old with alopecia areata. Some clones in this sample may be carry-over from other donors' samples.

The chain uses TRBV20-1 and TRBJ2-3, with TRBD2 matching over 11 bases. Germline assignment: CDR1 DFQATT and CDR2 SNEGSKA (reference sequence). The CDR3 spans 16 residues. Germline trimming cut 0 bases from V and 7 bases from J; bases unmatched to any gene: 9. The CDR3 sequence: CSARDHTSGSSNTQYF. The CDR3 DNA reads as TGCAGTGCTAGAGATCATACTAGCGGGAGTTCCAATACGCAGTATTTT.

V and J are TRBV6-2 or TRBV6-3 and TRBJ2-3; no firm D call. This CDR3 spans 14 amino acids. Germline V gene data show CDR1 as MNHEY and CDR2 as SVGEGT. Trimming took off 0 bases at V and 3 bases at J, with 7 bases between the two ends. CDR3 sequence (DNA): TGTGCCAGCAGTTACTCGGTAGCAACAGATACGCAGTATTTT. It yields the protein CASSYSVATDTQYF.

The rearrangement uses TRBV29-1 and TRBJ2-7, with D maybe TRBD1 (5 bases). The V and J ends lost 1 base and 5 bases respectively, with 12 bases between them. The CDR3 runs to 13 residues. Germline CDR1 SQVTM, CDR2 ANQGSEA. CDR3 sequence: CSVEAGRLHEQYF. The CDR3 DNA reads TGCAGCGTTGAAGCAGGGCGCCTGCACGAGCAGTACTTC.

The chain couples TRBV6-6 to TRBJ1-3; the D gene is possibly TRBD1 (6 bases). The V gene's germline CDR1 is MNHNY and CDR2 SVGAGI (reference sequence). CDR3 length equals 14 residues. The V end lost 10 bases, the J end lost 2 bases, and 15 bases lay between the germline ends. In DNA, the CDR3 is TGTGCCACCCTAAGGGGGGAAGCTGGAAACACCATATATTTT. Protein product: CATLRGEAGNTIYF.

This clonotype was counted a few times. The chain combines TRBV27 with TRBJ2-5; D could derive from TRBD1 or TRBD2 (6 bases each). The germline V gene encodes CDR1 MNHEY and CDR2 SMNVEV (reference sequence). Between the trimmed V and J ends, which lost 6 bases and 4 bases, there was a span of 18 bases. The CDR3 spans 15 residues. The CDR3, as DNA: TGTGCCAGCAGATATAGTGGGGGGCCGGGAGAGACCCAGTACTTC. Translated: CASRYSGGPGETQYF.

DNA of the CDR3: TGCAGCGCAATCGACAGGGCAGAGACCCAGTACTTC. Residues: CSAIDRAETQYF. V gene TRBV29-1 combines with J gene TRBJ2-5; 7 positions match TRBD1. The trim removed 7 bases at V and 4 bases at J, leaving 6 bases unmatched. The V gene's germline CDR1 is SQVTM and CDR2 ANQGSEA. The CDR3 length is 12 residues. Filled out from reference TRBV29-1 and TRBJ2-5, the complete variable domain reads SAVISQKPSRDICQRGTSLTIQCQVDSQVTMMFWYRQQPGQSLTLIATANQGSEATYESGFVIDKFPISRPNLTFSTLTVSNMSPEDSSIYLCSAIDRAETQYFGPGTRLLVL.

The V call is TRBV14, the J call TRBJ2-4; no reliable D call. This CDR3 has 14 amino acids. The V gene lost 1 base and the J gene lost 6 bases, with 10 bases spanning the gap. The germline gives CDR1 SGHDN, CDR2 FVKESK. DNA of the CDR3: TGTGCCAGCAGCCAAGCGGGCGTAGTAAACATTCAGTACTTC. Amino acids: CASSQAGVVNIQYF.

This clonotype was counted a few times. This rearrangement joins TRBV20-1 to TRBJ1-1; 10 bases agree with TRBD1. The CDR3 is 14 residues long. CDR1 and CDR2 (germline): DFQATT, SNEGSKA (reference sequence). Trimming at V came to 5 bases and at J to 2 bases, leaving 5 bases not matched to a gene. CDR3 DNA: TGCAGTGCTCCTGACAGGGGGCGAAACACTGAAGCTTTCTTT. Amino acids: CSAPDRGRNTEAFF.

The chain couples TRBV29-1 to TRBJ2-6; D call uncertain. V was pared by 4 bases and J by 0 bases, with 10 bases between. Germline V CDR1 and CDR2: SQVTM, ANQGSEA. This CDR3 contains 15 residues. The CDR3 loop reads CSVVILNSGANVLTF. CDR3 bases: TGCAGCGTTGTGATCCTCAACTCTGGGGCCAACGTCCTGACTTTC.

The rearrangement uses TRBV5-4 and TRBJ2-2; D ambiguous. This CDR3 is 14 amino acids long. V lost 1 base and J 1 base, leaving 5 bases between the germline ends. Germline lookup yields CDR1 SGHNT and CDR2 YYREEE (reference sequence). The CDR3 spells CASSLTRNTGELFF. CDR3 in DNA: TGTGCCAGCAGCTTGACCCGGAACACCGGGGAGCTGTTTTTT.

This clonotype was picked up many times. The chain couples TRBV6-1 to TRBJ2-3; 7 bases are a match to TRBD2. Trimming removed 4 bases from V and 2 bases from J; junction bases left unmatched: 9. CDR3 length: 16 residues. The germline CDR1 and CDR2 sequences are MNHNS and SASEGT. This chain's CDR3 is CASSAYSGSSTDTQYF. The CDR3 DNA reads as TGTGCCAGCAGTGCCTATAGCGGGTCCTCCACAGATACGCAGTATTTT.

This clonotype showed up just a few times. The chain combines TRBV7-6 with TRBJ2-1; D perhaps matches TRBD1 (6 bases). The CDR3 is made up of 15 amino acids. Germline-derived CDR1 and CDR2 are SGHVS and FNYEAQ. V was clipped by 3 bases and J by 4 bases, with 13 bases between them. CDR3 loop: CASSLGQARYNEQFF. CDR3 DNA: TGTGCCAGCAGCTTGGGACAAGCCCGTTACAATGAGCAGTTCTTC.

The chain has TRBV28 and TRBJ1-1; D gene ambiguous. Trimming pared 6 bases from V and 0 bases from J, leaving 11 bases between. Germline V gives CDR1 MDHEN, CDR2 SYDVKM. This CDR3 is built from 14 residues. Here the CDR3 DNA reads TGTGCCAGCAGGCTCGCGACGGTGAACACTGAAGCTTTCTTT. Protein: CASRLATVNTEAFF.

Here the CDR3 DNA reads TGCAGTGCTAGAAGGGGGGCAGGGGGCGGTGAATCACCCCTCCACTTT. Protein: CSARRGAGGGESPLHF. V usage is TRBV20-1 and J usage is TRBJ1-6; 8 bases are shared with TRBD1. This CDR3 has 16 amino acids. Per the germline V gene, CDR1 is DFQATT and CDR2 is SNEGSKA (reference sequence). Trimming took 2 bases from V and 10 from J; bases not matched to a gene: 13.

The genes are TRBV10-3 and TRBJ2-3; 8 bases agree with TRBD1. Germline values: CDR1 ENHRY, CDR2 SYGVKD. V shed 6 bases and J 6 bases; nucleotides not matched to a gene: 5. The CDR3 is 13 residues long. CDR3 protein: CAIRGQVADTQYF. The CDR3 coding sequence is TGTGCCATCAGGGGACAGGTAGCCGATACGCAGTATTTT.

CDR3 DNA: TGCAGTGCGAGGAGCGGAAGCACCTACGAGCAGTACTTC. As protein: CSARSGSTYEQYF. The chain recombines TRBV20-1 with TRBJ2-7, with a possible D match to TRBD2 (5 bases). Trimming removed 6 bases from V and 2 bases from J, with 14 bases in between. Germline CDR1 and CDR2: DFQATT and SNEGSKA (reference sequence). The CDR3 extends over 13 amino acids.

The table lists this clonotype with a few counts. The chain is built from TRBV5-6 and TRBJ2-7; D gene uncertain. CDR3 length equals 12 residues. Per the germline V gene, CDR1 is SGHDT and CDR2 is YYEEEE. V was pared by 0 bases and J by 5 bases, with 6 bases between. The CDR3: CASSLEGHEQYV. CDR3 nucleotides: TGTGCCAGCAGCTTGGAGGGCCACGAGCAGTACGTC.

This clonotype was picked up a small number of times. The chain employs TRBV6-5 and TRBJ2-3, with 8 positions matching TRBD1. V gave up 2 bases and J gave up 2 bases; unmatched junction bases: 3. There are 15 residues in the CDR3. Germline CDR1 and CDR2: MNHEY and SVGAGI. The CDR3 region has the DNA TGTGCCAGCAGTTACCGGGACAGGCACACAGATACGCAGTATTTT. It is translated as CASSYRDRHTDTQYF.

This chain links TRBV6-5 with TRBJ2-2; D is uncertain. In germline, CDR1 is MNHEY, CDR2 SVGAGI. The germline V and J ends were trimmed by 2 bases and 6 bases, with 7 bases remaining between them. CDR3 size: 13 residues. CDR3 nucleotides: TGTGCCAGCAGTTACATGTCTTCCGGGGAGCTGTTTTTT. Its translation: CASSYMSSGELFF.

The CDR3 loop reads CAYGQGRRSDTEAFF. CDR3 DNA sequence: TGTGCCTACGGACAGGGAAGGAGGTCTGACACTGAAGCTTTCTTT. The chain has TRBV5-4 and TRBJ1-1; 8 nucleotides line up with TRBD1. This CDR3 contains 15 residues. The junction had 14 bases not matched to a gene; V was cut back by 10 bases and J by 3 bases. CDR1 and CDR2 (germline): SGHNT, YYREEE (reference sequence).